Below are 32 T cell receptor beta chains sequenced from a single sample in a study of T cell repertoires in cytomegalovirus infection (dated 2019 in TCRdb). The treatment or condition label here, explained by the study, means: in vitro stimulation with specific CMV peptide epitopes to enrich CMV-specific T cells. These TCRs are of unknown antigen specificity. Sequencing was carried out with an Illumina HiSeq 1500. The raw public data were reprocessed by TCRdb itself: fastp quality trimming at Q25, MiXCR clonotype calling, in-frame beta chains only. All rows with the same CDR3 protein become a single entry with the most common DNA and genes. Across this sample there are around 78,000 distinct CDR3 sequences, with approximately 39% seen only once. Over 85% of the sample lies in the top ten. The material was CD8+ T cells from cultured PBMCs, obtained from culture after CMV antigen stimulation. All receptors derive from a human donor in good health (CMV status not recorded). Some clones in this sample may be carry-over from other donors' samples.

This clonotype was recorded at least ten times. This chain joins TRBV6-1 and TRBJ2-1, with 12 nucleotides matching TRBD2. V gave up 1 base and J gave up 8 bases; unmatched junction bases: 3. This CDR3 region has 15 residues. Germline loops: CDR1 MNHNS, CDR2 SASEGT. This CDR3 reads CASSEGTSGAHEQFF. In DNA, the CDR3 is TGTGCCAGCAGTGAAGGGACTAGCGGGGCCCATGAGCAGTTCTTC.

This clonotype was counted between two and nine times. The chain combines TRBV28 with TRBJ2-7; D is perhaps TRBD1 (6 bases). The CDR3 runs to 13 residues. The V gene lost 6 bases and the J gene lost 3 bases, with 12 bases spanning the gap. Germline CDR1 and CDR2: MDHEN and SYDVKM. Written as DNA, the CDR3 is TGTGCCAGCAGAAAGACAGGAATCTACGAGCAGTACTTC. The encoded protein is CASRKTGIYEQYF. Looking up the rest from reference TRBV28 and TRBJ2-7 gives the full variable domain: DVKVTQSSRYLVKRTGEKVFLECVQDMDHENMFWYRQDPGLGLRLIYFSYDVKMKEKGDIPEGYSVSREKKERFSLILESASTNQTSMYLCASRKTGIYEQYFGPGTRLTVT.

The chain links TRBV7-2 to TRBJ2-7; TRBD2 matches 12 bases. Germline-derived CDR1 and CDR2 are SGHTA and FQGNSA. The CDR3 is 16 residues long. V shed 1 base, J shed 11 bases, and the junction held 12 bases outside the gene matches. The CDR3 DNA sequence: TGTGCCAGCAGCTTAGAAGGAGGACTAGCGGGGCCGCGGGAGTACTTC. It specifies CASSLEGGLAGPREYF. The full variable domain, completed using reference TRBV7-2 and TRBJ2-7, is GAGVSQSPSNKVTEKGKDVELRCDPISGHTALYWYRQSLGQGLEFLIYFQGNSAPDKSGLPSDRFSAERTGGSVSTLTIQRTQQEDSAVYLCASSLEGGLAGPREYFGPGTRLTVT.

V usage is TRBV6-2 or TRBV6-3 and J usage is TRBJ1-5; D remains unclear. V lost 2 bases and J 4 bases, leaving 9 bases between the germline ends. The CDR3 length is 14 residues. CDR1 is MNHEY, CDR2 SVGEGT, per germline. In DNA form, the CDR3 reads TGTGCCAGCAGTTACACGCCTGGAAATCAGCCCCAGCATTTT. It codes for CASSYTPGNQPQHF.

This clonotype was recorded a few times. The rearrangement links TRBV12-3 or TRBV12-4 to TRBJ1-1; no reliable D call. V was cut by 2 bases and J by 4 bases, with 14 bases left in between. CDR3 length: 15 amino acids. In nucleotides, the CDR3 is TGTGCCAGCAGTTTATGCGAAGATTCGGGCACTGAAGCTTTCTTT. It is translated as CASSLCEDSGTEAFF.

The J gene is TRBJ2-7, the V gene TRBV7-4, with TRBD1 matching over 10 bases. CDR3 length: 11 amino acids. Germline V gene sequence: CDR1 SGHVT, CDR2 SQSDAQ. The CDR3 DNA sequence: TGTGCCAGCAGCACCGGGACAGGGGTCTCCGTT. It encodes CASSTGTGVSV.

The V call is TRBV20-1, the J call TRBJ1-2; D is uncertain. The CDR3 covers 13 residues. Trimming pared 3 bases from V and 6 bases from J, leaving 14 bases between. Germline V CDR1 and CDR2: DFQATT, SNEGSKA (reference sequence). The CDR3 sequence: CSASQPGMDGYTF. The CDR3 region has the DNA TGCAGTGCTAGCCAGCCCGGAATGGATGGCTACACCTTC.

This clonotype was recorded once. Here the CDR3 DNA reads TGTGCCAGCAGTTTCCGTGGGGAGGGTCAGCCCCAGCATTTT. Encoded protein: CASSFRGEGQPQHF. The chain joins TRBV12-3 or TRBV12-4 to TRBJ1-5; D is uncertain. This CDR3 is built from 14 residues. V shed 3 bases and J shed 6 bases, with 12 bases lying between them.

A few counts support this clonotype. The V gene is TRBV4-1, the J gene TRBJ2-5; tentative D call: TRBD2 (5 bases). V lost 1 base, J lost 1 base, and 13 bases lay in between. The CDR3 is 16 amino acids. Germline loops: CDR1 MGHRA, CDR2 YSYEKL. The CDR3 loop reads CASSQVGPSGQETQYF. The CDR3 coding sequence is TGCGCCAGCAGCCAAGTAGGTCCAAGCGGCCAAGAGACCCAGTACTTC.

This chain links TRBV7-6 with TRBJ2-1; 7 bases agree with TRBD2. There are 15 residues in the CDR3. Trimming took 2 bases from V and 4 from J; bases not matched to a gene: 5. Germline-derived CDR1 and CDR2 are SGHVS and FNYEAQ. The DNA for the CDR3 is TGTGCCAGCAGCTTATGGGGGGGACCATACAATGAGCAGTTCTTC. Its translation is CASSLWGGPYNEQFF.

This clonotype was seen more than once but under ten times. The rearrangement uses TRBV12-3 or TRBV12-4 and TRBJ1-1, with D unresolved. V shed 0 bases and J shed 4 bases, with 6 bases lying between them. The CDR3 is 13 amino acids. For the CDR3, the DNA is TGTGCCAGCAGTTTAGCGGCGATCACTGAAGCTTTCTTT. This gives the protein CASSLAAITEAFF.

The chain has TRBV4-1 and TRBJ1-1; 8 bases are a match to TRBD1. CDR3 length: 15 residues. Trimming removed 2 bases from V and 4 bases from J; junction bases left unmatched: 6. Looked up from germline, CDR1 is MGHRA and CDR2 is YSYEKL. CDR3 sequence: CASSQSQGAFTEAFF. For the CDR3, the DNA is TGCGCCAGCAGCCAAAGTCAGGGGGCGTTCACTGAAGCTTTCTTT.

Only one count was recorded for this clonotype. The chain combines TRBV19 with TRBJ2-5, with 9 bases lining up with TRBD1. The CDR3 runs 16 residues. Germline V lookup: CDR1 LNHDA, CDR2 SQIVND (reference sequence). Germline trimming cut 3 bases from V and 5 bases from J; bases unmatched to any gene: 10. This CDR3 is CASSIAGTGLLETQYF. The CDR3 nucleotides are TGTGCCAGTAGTATCGCGGGGACAGGGTTGTTGGAGACCCAGTACTTC.

This chain uses TRBV29-1 with TRBJ2-1; perhaps TRBD1 as D (6 bases). The CDR3 length is 13 residues. V dropped 8 bases and J dropped 3 bases, with 14 bases sitting between them. CDR1 is SQVTM and CDR2 is ANQGSEA in the germline V gene. The CDR3 sequence is CSSGTRVYNEQFF. In nucleotides, the CDR3 is TGCAGCTCGGGGACACGGGTCTACAATGAGCAGTTCTTC.

The table lists this clonotype with a few counts. This chain joins TRBV7-9 and TRBJ2-7, with D unresolved. In germline, CDR1 is SEHNR, CDR2 FQNEAQ (reference sequence). Trimming shortened V by 5 bases and J by 3 bases, and 20 bases separated the two germline ends. The CDR3 contains 16 residues. The CDR3 reads CASSPSSSTSNYEQYF. For the CDR3, the DNA is TGTGCCAGCAGCCCCTCTTCGTCGACTTCCAACTACGAGCAGTACTTC.

V and J are TRBV5-5 and TRBJ2-3; D is unclear. CDR1 is SGHKS and CDR2 is YYEKEE in the germline V gene (reference sequence). With 4 bases removed from V and 5 bases from J, the gap between germline ends came to 11 bases. The CDR3 is 13 amino acids. The CDR3 spells CASSARPIDTQYF. In DNA form, the CDR3 reads TGTGCCAGCAGCGCTCGTCCCATAGATACGCAGTATTTT.

V is TRBV5-5 and J is TRBJ1-2; D is unresolved. Trimming left V 4 bases short and J 4 bases short, with 20 bases between. This CDR3 comprises 16 residues. The germline V gene encodes CDR1 SGHKS and CDR2 YYEKEE (reference sequence). CDR3 amino acids: CASSDDRHDGRYGYTF. The CDR3 nucleotides are TGTGCCAGCAGCGACGACCGACACGATGGGCGCTATGGCTACACCTTC.

J is TRBJ2-7 and V is TRBV5-1, with D possibly TRBD1 on 6 matching bases. The CDR3 has 14 residues. The V end lost 3 bases, the J end lost 6 bases, and 16 bases lay between the germline ends. The germline CDR1 and CDR2 sequences are SGHRS and YFSETQ. The CDR3 sequence is CASSSGDTPLEQYF. The CDR3 DNA follows: TGCGCCAGCAGCTCAGGGGACACCCCACTCGAGCAGTACTTC.

This clonotype is a singleton in its sample. The chain combines TRBV7-6 with TRBJ2-7; possibly TRBD1 or TRBD2 for D (5 bases each). V lost 0 bases and J lost 6, with 15 bases in between. This CDR3 contains 15 residues. In germline, CDR1 is SGHVS, CDR2 FNYEAQ. The CDR3 DNA follows: TGTGCCAGCAGCTTAGCCGGGGACCGATATGGCGAGCAGTACTTC. This encodes CASSLAGDRYGEQYF.

The CDR3 protein is CASSEDRWSYEQYF. The CDR3 DNA reads as TGTGCCAGCTCCGAGGACAGGTGGTCCTACGAGCAGTACTTC. The genes are TRBV9 and TRBJ2-7; 7 bases agree with TRBD1. Germline values: CDR1 SGDLS, CDR2 YYNGEE. Trimming cost V 7 bases and J 1 base; bases outside gene matches: 8. The CDR3 runs 14 residues.

J is TRBJ1-2 and V is TRBV5-4; 9 nucleotides line up with TRBD1. This CDR3 comprises 14 residues. The germline CDR1 and CDR2 sequences are SGHNT and YYREEE (reference sequence). The ends lost 2 bases at V and 3 bases at J; junction bases unmatched: 2. CDR3 sequence reads: CASSLQGADYGYTF. The CDR3 DNA reads as TGTGCCAGCAGCTTACAGGGGGCTGACTATGGCTACACCTTC.

The V and J genes are TRBV27 and TRBJ2-4; D is possibly TRBD2 (6 bases). The V gene's germline CDR1 is MNHEY and CDR2 SMNVEV (reference sequence). The CDR3 contains 18 residues. V was pared by 1 base and J by 0 bases, with 16 bases between. For the CDR3, the DNA is TGTGCCAGCAGTTTATATAGCGGCTTCCCGCCAGCCAAAAACATTCAGTACTTC. This encodes CASSLYSGFPPAKNIQYF.

The chain links TRBV7-6 to TRBJ2-7, with 10 nucleotides matching TRBD1. CDR1 and CDR2 from the germline V gene are SGHVS and FNYEAQ. Trimming cost V 5 bases and J 3 bases; bases outside gene matches: 22. This CDR3 spans 20 amino acids. CDR3 sequence (DNA): TGTGCCAGCAGCACGTCCGAACCGGGACAGGGGCGAAGTCTTTTCTACGAGCAGTACTTC. Protein product: CASSTSEPGQGRSLFYEQYF.

The sample holds one count of this clonotype. The CDR3 DNA follows: TGTGCCAGCAGTTTATCTTGGACTAGCGGGAGCTCCTACAATGAGCAGTTCTTC. Its translation: CASSLSWTSGSSYNEQFF. The chain employs TRBV27 and TRBJ2-1, with 13 bases matching TRBD2. Germline loops: CDR1 MNHEY, CDR2 SMNVEV (reference sequence). This CDR3 is 18 amino acids long. Trimming cost V 0 bases and J 0 bases; bases outside gene matches: 2.

The chain recombines TRBV29-1 with TRBJ1-1, with TRBD1 identical over 7 bases. The germline gives CDR1 SQVTM, CDR2 ANQGSEA. The CDR3 consists of 14 residues. Trimming removed 4 bases from V and 6 bases from J; junction bases left unmatched: 11. CDR3: CSVVTFDRESEAFF. For the CDR3, the DNA is TGCAGCGTTGTTACCTTCGACAGGGAATCTGAAGCTTTCTTT. Using reference TRBV29-1 and TRBJ1-1 for the parts outside the CDR3, the full variable domain is SAVISQKPSRDICQRGTSLTIQCQVDSQVTMMFWYRQQPGQSLTLIATANQGSEATYESGFVIDKFPISRPNLTFSTLTVSNMSPEDSSIYLCSVVTFDRESEAFFGQGTRLTVV.

This chain links TRBV28 with TRBJ1-5; TRBD1 is a possible D gene (5 bases). The CDR3 sequence is 14 residues long. The germline V gene encodes CDR1 MDHEN and CDR2 SYDVKM. Between the trimmed V and J ends, which lost 9 bases and 6 bases, there was a span of 18 bases. This CDR3 reads CASAREGLTQPQHF. The CDR3 DNA reads as TGTGCCAGTGCACGAGAGGGGCTGACTCAGCCCCAGCATTTT.

This clonotype was seen repeatedly, ten times or more. The chain uses TRBV12-3 or TRBV12-4 and TRBJ2-3, with TRBD2 matching 7 bases. This CDR3 spans 13 amino acids. The V gene end was trimmed by 1 base and the J gene end by 9 bases; junction bases not matched to a gene: 4. Here the CDR3 DNA reads TGTGCCAGCAGTTTAGGTGGACTAGGAACGCAGTATTTT. Translation gives CASSLGGLGTQYF.

A few counts support this clonotype. The chain has TRBV7-8 and TRBJ2-7; 13 nucleotides agree with TRBD2. Losses at the gene ends were 5 bases for V and 3 bases for J; bases not matched to a gene: 13. The CDR3 is made up of 18 amino acids. Germline lookup yields CDR1 SGHVS and CDR2 FQNEAQ. CDR3 sequence reads: CASSAGTSGVRFHYEQYF. CDR3 bases: TGTGCCAGCAGCGCTGGGACTAGCGGGGTCCGGTTTCACTACGAGCAGTACTTC.

J is TRBJ2-5 and V is TRBV7-8, with 7 positions matching TRBD1. This CDR3 is built from 18 residues. The germline gives CDR1 SGHVS, CDR2 FQNEAQ. The J segment lost 2 bases and the V segment lost 0 bases, leaving 12 bases of the junction unmatched. CDR3 nucleotides: TGTGCCAGCAGCTTAGCCAATAGCGATGACAGGGTACAAGAGACCCAGTACTTC. Its protein product is CASSLANSDDRVQETQYF.

The table lists this clonotype with many counts. The genes are TRBV6-1 and TRBJ1-2; 7 nucleotides match TRBD1. Losses at the gene ends were 2 bases for V and 4 bases for J; bases not matched to a gene: 10. The CDR3 contains 16 residues. Germline V gives CDR1 MNHNS, CDR2 SASEGT. The CDR3 DNA reads TGTGCCAGCAGTGAAACCTCCGGACAGGATCCCTATGGCTACACCTTC. It codes for CASSETSGQDPYGYTF.

This CDR3 is CASSQEAWTVLNTEAFF. In nucleotides, the CDR3 is TGCGCCAGCAGCCAAGAAGCTTGGACAGTTTTGAACACTGAAGCTTTCTTT. The genes are TRBV4-3 and TRBJ1-1, with D tentatively TRBD1 (6 bases). The V gene lost 0 bases and the J gene lost 0 bases, with 14 bases spanning the gap. CDR1 is LGHNA and CDR2 is YSLEER in the germline V gene. This CDR3 comprises 17 residues.

Ten or more counts support this clonotype. V gene TRBV7-9 combines with J gene TRBJ2-2, with 7 positions matching TRBD1. Germline V gene sequence: CDR1 SEHNR, CDR2 FQNEAQ (reference sequence). The CDR3 covers 17 residues. The V gene end was trimmed by 5 bases and the J gene end by 4 bases; junction bases not matched to a gene: 13. Written as DNA, the CDR3 is TGTGCCAGCAGCCCGGGAAGACAGGGTTTTTTCACCGGGGAGCTGTTTTTT. Translation: CASSPGRQGFFTGELFF.